A selection of T cell receptor beta chains follows, all from one sample in a study of blood T cells in healthy people across ages. Each CDR3 protein is one row after TCRdb ran MiXCR on the 5' RACE reads. The sample has some 750,000 distinct CDR3 sequences, 20% to 25% seen once. Sequenced material: blood. These receptor sequences come from a man between 65 and 85 years old in good health. The CDR3 runs from the conserved cysteine through the conserved F or W. Each record gives: clone size, J gene, D gene, V gene, CDR3 DNA, CDR3 protein. A D gene is named only where the DNA matches it firmly. Clone size appears in some rows only: once, few, many, or a class for an expanded clone.

NA TRBJ2-1 TRBD2 TRBV6-1 TGTGCCAGCAGTCTCCAGACAGGTAGCGGGATTTACAATGAGCAGTTCTTC CASSLQTGSGIYNEQFF
few TRBJ1-2 NA TRBV20-1 TGCAGTGCCACCAGGGATTTTTCCTATACGGGGGGCTACACCTTC CSATRDFSYTGGYTF
few TRBJ1-1 TRBD1 TRBV2 TGTGCCAGCTCCCGGGACAGGGGGTATTCTGAAGCTTTCTTT CASSRDRGYSEAFF
NA TRBJ2-4 NA TRBV20-1 TGCAGTGCTGATAACAGGGGGGGACACGGGAACATTCAGTACTTC CSADNRGGHGNIQYF
NA TRBJ1-4 NA TRBV27 TGTGCCAGCGGTTCCAGGAATGAAAAACTGTTTTTT CASGSRNEKLFF
NA TRBJ2-3 NA TRBV7-2 TGTGCCAGCAGCCCCCGACCGCCCACGCGCACAGATACGCAGTATTTT CASSPRPPTRTDTQYF
NA TRBJ2-2 NA TRBV12-3/TRBV12-4 TGTGCCAGCGGGGCAGGGACGAACACCGGGGAGCTGTTTTTT CASGAGTNTGELFF
NA TRBJ1-6 TRBD1 TRBV28 TGTGCCAGCACCACGACAGGGGTCTATAATTCACCCCTCCACTTT CASTTTGVYNSPLHF
NA TRBJ1-1 TRBD1 TRBV28 TGTGCCAGCAGTTCTCACAGCCTTCGACAGGGGCCTAGAGAAGCTTTCTTT CASSSHSLRQGPREAFF
many TRBJ1-1 NA TRBV11-2 TGTGCCAGCAGCTCGATCCTATACAGGGTCGCTTTCTTT CASSSILYRVAFF
NA TRBJ2-1 NA TRBV5-1 TGCGCCAGCAGCTCACAGGGAGAGCTTGAGCAGTTCTTC CASSSQGELEQFF
NA TRBJ2-1 NA TRBV29-1 TGCAGCGTTGAAGTAAAAGGGGACGGGCAGTTCTTC CSVEVKGDGQFF
many TRBJ2-1 TRBD2 TRBV29-1 TGCAGCGTTCAGCAGCGGGAGGGCCGCACCGGGGAGCAGTTCTTC CSVQQREGRTGEQFF
NA TRBJ1-4 TRBD1 TRBV7-9 TGTGCCAGCAGCCCGACAGGGGCCGGTAATGAAAAACTGTTTTTT CASSPTGAGNEKLFF
NA TRBJ1-2 NA TRBV28 TGTGCCAGCAAAAGGAGGACAGCCTATGGCTACACCTTC CASKRRTAYGYTF
NA TRBJ2-1 NA TRBV28 TGTGCCAGCAGTTTCGATGAGCAGTTCTTC CASSFDEQFF
few TRBJ1-2 NA TRBV6-5 TGTGCCAGCAGTTCCTTCTTATATGGCTACACCTTC CASSSFLYGYTF
few TRBJ2-2 TRBD1 TRBV2 TGTGCCAGCAGTCCCGGACAGGGGGGGGGTACCGGGGAGCTGTTTTTT CASSPGQGGGTGELFF
NA TRBJ2-6 NA TRBV29-1 TGCAGTTTTGTGAGCTCTGGGGCCAACGTCCTGACTTTC CSFVSSGANVLTF
NA TRBJ2-5 NA TRBV6-2/TRBV6-3 TGTGCCAGCACAGAGGGCGGGGTCCAAGAGACCCAGTACTTC CASTEGGVQETQYF
few TRBJ2-3 NA TRBV20-1 TGCAGTGCTGGAAAGTTTAGCACAGATACGCAGTATTTT CSAGKFSTDTQYF
NA TRBJ2-7 NA TRBV10-3 TGTGCCATCAGTGAGGCCCTGAGGGGAAACTACGAGCAGTACTTC CAISEALRGNYEQYF
NA TRBJ2-1 TRBD2 TRBV20-1 TGCAGTGCTAGAGTATTCAGCGGGAGTTCGGGAAGCAACAATGAGCAGTTCTTC CSARVFSGSSGSNNEQFF
NA TRBJ2-5 NA TRBV12-3/TRBV12-4 TGTGCCAGCAGTTCGTGGGTGACCCAGTACTTC CASSSWVTQYF
NA TRBJ2-5 TRBD2 TRBV4-1 TGCGCCAGCAGCCGGAACCCCGACGGACTAGGTGGTGAGACCCAGTACTTC CASSRNPDGLGGETQYF
few TRBJ1-4 NA TRBV29-1 TGCAGCGCTGGGACGGCAAGAGGATATGAAAAACTGTTTTTT CSAGTARGYEKLFF
few TRBJ2-4 NA TRBV5-1 TGCGCCAGCAGCTTGAGTGTACTGGGAACCAAAAACATTCAGTACTTC CASSLSVLGTKNIQYF
few TRBJ2-2 NA TRBV27 TGTGCCAGCAGGGGGTACGGTTCCATCGGGGTTATGGGGTCCGGGGAGCTGTTTTTT CASRGYGSIGVMGSGELFF
NA TRBJ1-2 NA TRBV12-3/TRBV12-4 TGTGCCAGCAGGAGGGCTTGGGGAAGGGTCTCTGGCTACACCTTC CASRRAWGRVSGYTF
few TRBJ1-1 NA TRBV24-1 TGTGCCACCAGTGATTCACGGCAACAAGCTTTCTTT CATSDSRQQAFF
NA TRBJ2-2 TRBD2 TRBV7-3 TGTGCCAGCAGCTTATCACGGACTAGCAGTTCCGGGGAGCTGTTTTTT CASSLSRTSSSGELFF
NA TRBJ2-5 TRBD1 TRBV29-1 TGCAGCGTGGGACAGTGGGAAGAGACCCAGTACTTC CSVGQWEETQYF
NA TRBJ1-4 NA TRBV12-3/TRBV12-4 TGTGCCAGCAGTTTGGGGTCGGAGGGAGTGGAAAAACTGTTTTTT CASSLGSEGVEKLFF